The T cell receptor (beta chain) described here comes from a study of blood T cell repertoires in COVID-19. Generated by immunoSEQ multiplex PCR, the TCRdb table keeps only in-frame clones and is missing some. Among 250,000 to 300,000 clones listed, approximately 86% were seen once. In this sample, this clone turned up once. Germline assignment: CDR1 SGHTA and CDR2 FQGTGA. V shed 4 bases, J shed 6 bases, and the junction held 9 bases outside the gene matches. There are 16 residues in the CDR3. V usage is TRBV7-3 and J usage is TRBJ2-3, with 11 bases that match TRBD1. This clonotype was obtained from a woman aged 45 to 65 who had recovered from COVID-19. Sample: peripheral blood. The DNA for the CDR3 is TGTGCCAGCAGCTCCCACGGGACAGGGGGTGACGATACGCAGTATTTT. The encoded protein is CASSSHGTGGDDTQYF.